What follows are 32 T cell receptor beta chains derived from one specimen sequenced in a study of CD8+ T cells in alopecia areata. Extraction of RNA preceded its reverse transcription into cDNA, which served as the sequencing template. Profiling relied on immunoSEQ multiplex PCR, and the TCRdb table lists in-frame clones only, not all of them. The table lists around 100,000 clones, with no singletons. Sequencing was done on a sample of lesional skin. The receptors derive from a C3H/HeJ mouse with alopecia areata. Strain haplotype (MHC): H2-k.

In the case of this clone: The genes are named according to mouse. The CDR3 end lies 4 residues beyond the end of the read and is filled in from the germline J gene. The chain links TRBV12-1 to TRBJ2-5; 12 bases are shared with TRBD2. After removal of 0 bases from V and 0 bases from J, the junction contained 3 bases not matched to a gene. Germline assignment: CDR1 SGHSN and CDR2 HYEKVE. The length of the CDR3 is 17 residues. The DNA read from the CDR3 is TGTGCCAGCTCTCTCGGGACTGGGGGGTATAACCAAGAC. Protein sequence: CASSLGTGGYNQD. The whole CDR3 region reads CASSLGTGGYNQDTQYF.

This clone appeared a few times. The protein in this entry is translated from the DNA; at residue 11 it differs from the protein listed in TCRdb. The genes are named according to mouse. From the germline J gene comes the end of the CDR3, since the read stops 3 residues before it. The chain combines TRBV19 with TRBJ1-6; the match to TRBD1 covers 8 bases. TRBJ1-6 is an ORF, and what it does is uncertain. The V gene's germline CDR1 is FNHDT and CDR2 SITEND (reference sequence). V lost 6 bases and J lost 3; bases outside the gene matches: 2. There are 14 residues in the CDR3. CDR3 loop: CASKTGDYNSPLYF. The CDR3 DNA, read in part, is TGTGCCAGCAAGACAGGGGACTATAATTCGCCC.

As regards this clone: Mouse gene names and germline throughout. The CDR3 end falls 4 residues outside the read, so it is completed with the germline J gene. The chain recombines TRBV19 with TRBJ1-4; TRBD1 agrees at 7 bases. Germline CDR1 reads FNHDT; CDR2 reads SITEND (reference sequence). The CDR3 has 16 residues. The J segment lost 0 bases and the V segment lost 6 bases, leaving 8 bases of the junction unmatched. The CDR3 sequence is CASTPGGGISNERLFF. The part of the CDR3 DNA that was read is TGTGCCAGCACTCCAGGGGGAGGGATTTCCAACGAA.

In this sample, this clone turned up a few times. The gene symbols are mouse symbols. The read finishes 4 residues shy of the CDR3 end, and the germline J gene is used to complete it. The chain recombines TRBV16 with TRBJ1-1, with D perhaps TRBD1 (6 bases). V lost 1 base and J 4 bases, leaving 10 bases between the germline ends. Germline V CDR1 and CDR2: SGHSA, FRNQAP. The length of the CDR3 is 14 residues. Here the CDR3 reads CASSLGQGFTEVFF. The CDR3 DNA, read in part, is TGTGCAAGCAGCTTAGGGCAGGGGTTCACA.

With regard to this clone: Gene names are mouse gene names. The read comes to an end 4 residues before the CDR3 does, leaving the germline J gene to fill in the end. This rearrangement joins TRBV13-1 to TRBJ2-3; maybe TRBD2 (6 bases). This CDR3 is built from 14 residues. V was trimmed by 1 base and J by 4 bases, leaving 10 bases between them. Germline CDR1 and CDR2: NSHNY and SYGAGN. CDR3 bases read: TGTGCCAGCAGTGATAACTGGGATTCAGAA. It codes for CASSDNWDSE. From start to end, the CDR3 is CASSDNWDSETLYF.

Comments on this clone: Each gene name is a mouse one. From the germline J gene comes the end of the CDR3, since the read stops 4 residues before it. The chain has TRBV1 and TRBJ2-2, with TRBD2 identical over 10 bases. The V segment lost 0 bases and the J segment 6 bases; nucleotides outside the gene matches: 4. This CDR3 region has 16 residues. CDR1 and CDR2 from the germline V gene are NSQYPW and LRSPGD (reference sequence). CDR3 sequence reads: CTCSADQTGGPGQLYF. CDR3 DNA, as far as it was read: TGCACCTGCAGTGCAGATCAGACTGGGGGGCCCGGG. The full variable domain, completed using reference TRBV1 and TRBJ2-2, is VTLLEQNPRWRLVPRGQAVNLRCILKNSQYPWMSWYQQDLQKQLQWLFTLRSPGDKEVKSLPGADYLATRVTDTELRLQVANMSQGRTLYCTCSADQTGGPGQLYFGEGSKLTVL.

As concerns this clone: Gene names refer to mouse genes. The CDR3 extends 4 residues past the end of the read, so its final part is completed from the germline J gene. V is TRBV13-3 and J is TRBJ2-4; 8 bases match TRBD2. Looked up from germline, CDR1 is NNHDY and CDR2 is SYVADS. The CDR3 length is 16 residues. The trim removed 1 base at V and 2 bases at J, leaving 6 bases unmatched. The chain's CDR3 is CASSDSWGAIQNTLYF. The part of the CDR3 DNA that was read is TGTGCCAGCAGTGATAGCTGGGGGGCGATTCAAAAC.

This clone was seen a few times. The gene names given are mouse names. Read data end 4 residues before the CDR3 end; the end is taken from the germline J gene. The V gene is TRBV13-3, the J gene TRBJ2-5; 8 bases align to TRBD1. The V gene's germline CDR1 is NNHDY and CDR2 SYVADS. This CDR3 spans 13 amino acids. CDR3 sequence: CASRGTGKDTQYF. Partial CDR3 DNA: TGTGCCAGCCGCGGGACAGGAAAAGAC.

This clone was seen only a few times. Gene names are the mouse ones. From the germline J gene comes the end of the CDR3, since the read stops 4 residues before it. J is TRBJ1-1 and V is TRBV19; 7 positions agree with TRBD1. Losses at the gene ends were 0 bases for V and 1 base for J; bases not matched to a gene: 3. This CDR3 is built from 15 residues. Germline lookup yields CDR1 FNHDT and CDR2 SITEND (reference sequence). Incomplete CDR3 DNA: TGTGCCAGCAGTATAGGAGGGGGCGGAAACACA. It specifies CASSIGGGGNT. From start to end, the CDR3 is CASSIGGGGNTEVFF. Full variable domain (remainder filled in from reference TRBV19 and TRBJ1-1): GGIITQTPKFLIGQEGQKLTLKCQQNFNHDTMYWYRQDSGKGLRLIYYSITENDLQKGDLSEGYDASREKKSSFSLTVTSAQKNEMAVFLCASSIGGGGNTEVFFGKGTRLTVV.

Worth noting for this clone: Genes and germline come from the mouse. The covered CDR3 bases are TGCACCTGCAGTGCAGACCCAGGGGGCGGGAGTGCAGAA. Its translation: CTCSADPGGGSAE. The complete CDR3 reads CTCSADPGGGSAETLYF. V and J are TRBV1 and TRBJ2-3, with TRBD1 matching 8 bases. The read ends 4 residues early relative to the CDR3; the germline J gene fills the gap. The CDR3 has 17 amino acids. Losses at the gene ends were 0 bases for V and 0 bases for J; bases not matched to a gene: 5. Germline-derived CDR1 and CDR2 are NSQYPW and LRSPGD (reference sequence).

This clone has more than one count but fewer than ten. Gene names are the mouse ones. The read terminates 4 residues ahead of where the CDR3 ends, so the germline J gene completes it. The chain uses TRBV13-3 and TRBJ2-3, with 11 bases that match TRBD2. The CDR3 is 16 residues long. V trimming: 4 bases; J trimming: 0 bases; junction bases outside the gene matches: 4. Germline CDR1 and CDR2: NNHDY and SYVADS. The CDR3 is CASSLGTGGSAETLYF. The CDR3 DNA, read in part, is TGTGCCAGCAGTCTGGGGACTGGGGGTAGTGCAGAA.

Comments on this clone: Gene names denote mouse genes. The sequenced part of the CDR3 DNA is TGCACCTGCAGTGCATGGGACAGGGGAAGAGGTGCAGAA. This gives the protein CTCSAWDRGRGAE. The entire CDR3 protein reads CTCSAWDRGRGAETLYF. The V call is TRBV1, the J call TRBJ2-3, with 10 bases that match TRBD1. The read ends 4 residues early relative to the CDR3; the germline J gene fills the gap. The germline V gene has CDR1 NSQYPW and CDR2 LRSPGD (reference sequence). The CDR3 contains 17 residues. The V and J ends lost 2 bases and 1 base, in that order; junction bases with no gene match: 6.

A note on this clone: Gene names follow the mouse nomenclature. With the read ending 4 residues before the CDR3 end, the germline J gene is used to fill in that end. The genes are TRBV19 and TRBJ2-7; a possible D gene is TRBD1 (6 bases). The CDR3 runs to 15 residues. Germline values: CDR1 FNHDT, CDR2 SITEND (reference sequence). The germline V and J ends were trimmed by 4 bases and 0 bases, with 14 bases remaining between them. The covered CDR3 bases are TGTGCCAGCAGTTCGTCGGACAGTAGCTCCTAT. Translating gives CASSSSDSSSY. The whole CDR3 region reads CASSSSDSSSYEQYF. Filled out from reference TRBV19 and TRBJ2-7, the complete variable domain reads GGIITQTPKFLIGQEGQKLTLKCQQNFNHDTMYWYRQDSGKGLRLIYYSITENDLQKGDLSEGYDASREKKSSFSLTVTSAQKNEMAVFLCASSSSDSSSYEQYFGPGTRLTVL.

Comment on this clone: The gene names here belong to mouse. The CDR3 is cut off 4 residues early in the read; its end comes from the germline J gene. This sequence joins TRBV13-3 and TRBJ1-1; the D gene is possibly TRBD1 (5 bases). The germline V and J ends were trimmed by 7 bases and 3 bases, with 13 bases remaining between them. Germline loops: CDR1 NNHDY, CDR2 SYVADS. This CDR3 comprises 13 residues. CDR3 sequence: CASDQGQDTEVFF. The sequenced CDR3 bases are TGTGCCAGCGACCAGGGCCAAGACACA.

This clone has more than one count but fewer than ten. The listed genes are named as in mouse. The read comes to an end 4 residues before the CDR3 does, leaving the germline J gene to fill in the end. The rearrangement links TRBV16 to TRBJ2-7; 11 bases are shared with TRBD1. V trimming: 0 bases; J trimming: 0 bases; junction bases outside the gene matches: 1. Germline V lookup: CDR1 SGHSA, CDR2 FRNQAP. The CDR3 consists of 16 residues. The part of the CDR3 DNA that was read is TGTGCAAGCAGCTTAGATGGGACAGGGGGCTCCTAT. Its translation: CASSLDGTGGSY. The entire CDR3 protein is CASSLDGTGGSYEQYF.

To note about this clone: The germline and genes are mouse ones. The CDR3 is cut off 4 residues early in the read; its end comes from the germline J gene. The V gene is TRBV1, the J gene TRBJ2-2; 9 bases match TRBD1. V dropped 8 bases and J dropped 0; count of bases not matched to a gene: 4. Looked up from germline, CDR1 is NSQYPW and CDR2 is LRSPGD (reference sequence). CDR3 length: 15 amino acids. Incomplete CDR3 DNA: TGCACCTGCCTTAGACAGGGGGCAAACACCGGG. It encodes CTCLRQGANTG. The full CDR3 sequence reads CTCLRQGANTGQLYF.

As regards this clone: Gene names denote mouse genes. The CDR3 end is not reached by the read, which stops 4 residues before it; the germline J gene fills it in. This rearrangement joins TRBV13-3 to TRBJ2-2; D is ambiguous. Germline CDR1 reads NNHDY; CDR2 reads SYVADS. The CDR3 totals 15 residues. The germline V and J ends were trimmed by 0 bases and 4 bases, with 10 bases remaining between them. CDR3 protein: CASSDEAAGTGQLYF. The CDR3 DNA, read in part, is TGTGCCAGCAGTGATGAGGCTGCAGGCACCGGG.

This clone has only a few counts. Genes here carry mouse names. The CDR3 DNA, read in part, is TGTGCCAGCAGTGATAGCACAGGGAGAAACTCC. This codes for CASSDSTGRNS. In full, the CDR3 reads CASSDSTGRNSDYTF. The chain is built from TRBV13-3 and TRBJ1-2; a possible D gene is TRBD1 (6 bases). The read finishes 4 residues shy of the CDR3 end, and the germline J gene is used to complete it. Between the trimmed V and J ends, which lost 1 base and 1 base, there was a span of 11 bases. CDR3 length: 15 amino acids. Germline lookup yields CDR1 NNHDY and CDR2 SYVADS.

This clone was counted only a few times. Mouse gene names and germline throughout. The observed sequence ends 4 residues before the CDR3 terminus, with the missing tail filled in from the germline J gene. The gene calls are TRBV29 and TRBJ2-1; 8 positions agree with TRBD1. Unmatched junction bases numbered 12, after V lost 5 bases and J lost 3 bases. The CDR3 contains 17 residues. Germline CDR1 reads MSHET; CDR2 reads SYDVDS. Incomplete CDR3 DNA: TGTGCTAGCAGTGCCTCAGGGGGCGCGGGACTCTATGCT. Its protein is CASSASGGAGLYA. The entire CDR3 protein is CASSASGGAGLYAEQFF.

Regarding this clone: Germline and genes here are mouse. With the read ending 4 residues before the CDR3 end, the germline J gene is used to fill in that end. The chain combines TRBV19 with TRBJ2-5; 8 nucleotides align to TRBD2. Germline V CDR1 and CDR2: FNHDT, SITEND (reference sequence). The CDR3 covers 14 residues. V gave up 2 bases and J gave up 3 bases; unmatched junction bases: 2. The CDR3 protein is CASSIWGVQDTQYF. The sequenced CDR3 bases are TGTGCCAGCAGTATCTGGGGGGTGCAAGAC.

As regards this clone: Genes and germline are mouse. Read coverage stops 4 residues before the CDR3 terminus; the germline J gene supplies the remainder. The chain combines TRBV1 with TRBJ2-5; TRBD2 might be the D (6 bases). Germline V gene sequence: CDR1 NSQYPW, CDR2 LRSPGD (reference sequence). With 7 bases removed from V and 1 base from J, the gap between germline ends came to 12 bases. The CDR3 length is 14 residues. CDR3 bases read: TGCACCTGCACTCCTCCTGGGGACCAAGAC. As protein: CTCTPPGDQD. The whole CDR3 reads CTCTPPGDQDTQYF. Supplemented by reference TRBV1 and TRBJ2-5, the full variable domain reads VTLLEQNPRWRLVPRGQAVNLRCILKNSQYPWMSWYQQDLQKQLQWLFTLRSPGDKEVKSLPGADYLATRVTDTELRLQVANMSQGRTLYCTCTPPGDQDTQYFGPGTRLLVL.

This clone has more than one count but fewer than ten. Genes and germline are mouse. The read comes to an end 4 residues before the CDR3 does, leaving the germline J gene to fill in the end. This chain connects TRBV13-3 to TRBJ1-1; 7 bases align to TRBD1. Trimming removed 6 bases from V and 2 bases from J; junction bases left unmatched: 4. The CDR3 consists of 13 residues. Germline V gene sequence: CDR1 NNHDY, CDR2 SYVADS. CDR3 DNA, as far as it was read: TGTGCCAGCACCCGGGACAGCAACACA. This encodes CASTRDSNT. The whole CDR3 is CASTRDSNTEVFF.

This clone was seen only a few times. Genes here carry mouse names. The CDR3 end falls 4 residues outside the read, so it is completed with the germline J gene. This same CDR3 is encoded by further DNA sequences in the sample. The genes are TRBV13-1 and TRBJ2-5; 7 bases are shared with TRBD2. Germline V lookup: CDR1 NSHNY, CDR2 SYGAGN. The CDR3 runs to 14 residues. The CDR3 region is CASSDAGLEDTQYF. The CDR3 DNA, read in part, is TGTGCCAGCAGTGATGCCGGACTGGAGGAC.

This clone occurred a few times. The germline and genes are mouse ones. The CDR3 is cut off 4 residues early in the read; its end comes from the germline J gene. The V call is TRBV13-1, the J call TRBJ2-7, with a tentative D call TRBD1 (5 bases). This CDR3 has 13 amino acids. Germline V lookup: CDR1 NSHNY, CDR2 SYGAGN. V was shortened by 5 bases and J by 1 base, with 10 bases between the two germline ends. CDR3 region: CASREGRSYEQYF. Incomplete CDR3 DNA: TGTGCCAGCAGAGAGGGGAGATCCTAT.

This clone has just a few counts. Genes here carry mouse names. The CDR3 extends 4 residues past the end of the read, so its final part is completed from the germline J gene. V gene TRBV13-3 combines with J gene TRBJ2-2; 10 bases are a match to TRBD2. The CDR3 covers 16 residues. Germline CDR1 NNHDY, CDR2 SYVADS. V lost 3 bases and J lost 4; bases outside the gene matches: 6. The sequenced part of the CDR3 DNA is TGTGCCAGCAGTGCTGCTGGGGGGGCGGTCACCGGG. Translation gives CASSAAGGAVTG. In full, the CDR3 is CASSAAGGAVTGQLYF.

As to this clone: The germline and genes are mouse ones. The missing CDR3 end, 4 residues past where the read stops, is filled in from the germline J gene. The chain employs TRBV19 and TRBJ2-2, with 11 bases matching TRBD2. CDR1 and CDR2 from the germline V gene are FNHDT and SITEND (reference sequence). CDR3 length equals 15 residues. The trim removed 6 bases at V and 3 bases at J, leaving 4 bases unmatched. CDR3: CASTQDWGDTGQLYF. The covered CDR3 bases are TGTGCCAGCACCCAGGACTGGGGGGACACCGGG.

This clone was found many times. Gene and germline names: mouse. The missing CDR3 end, 4 residues past where the read stops, is filled in from the germline J gene. The rearrangement uses TRBV13-3 and TRBJ2-1; 10 bases agree with TRBD1. The CDR3 runs 16 residues. The J segment lost 0 bases and the V segment lost 6 bases, leaving 6 bases of the junction unmatched. The germline V gene has CDR1 NNHDY and CDR2 SYVADS. CDR3 bases read: TGTGCCAGCATCCCGGGACAGGGGTATAACTATGCT. This sequence encodes CASIPGQGYNYA. In full, the CDR3 reads CASIPGQGYNYAEQFF.

This clone was seen repeatedly, ten times or more. The gene names given are mouse names. Coverage ceases 4 residues before the CDR3 finishes, and the germline J gene fills in the end. The chain joins TRBV13-3 to TRBJ2-3; TRBD1 might be the D (6 bases). Looked up from germline, CDR1 is NNHDY and CDR2 is SYVADS. There are 15 residues in the CDR3. Trimming cost V 1 base and J 2 bases, with 11 bases left between them. CDR3 loop: CASSDSQGPAETLYF. CDR3 bases read: TGTGCCAGCAGTGATAGTCAGGGGCCTGCAGAA.

The sample holds a few counts of this clone. Gene and germline names: mouse. The CDR3 end falls 4 residues outside the read, so it is completed with the germline J gene. This chain connects TRBV1 to TRBJ2-5; TRBD1 agrees at 7 bases. CDR3 size: 14 residues. Germline loops: CDR1 NSQYPW, CDR2 LRSPGD (reference sequence). CDR3 residues: CTCSETGCGDTQYF. Incomplete CDR3 DNA: TGCACCTGCAGTGAGACAGGGTGTGGAGAC.

Points on this clone: The protein listed by TCRdb differs at residue 13 from the translated DNA, so the DNA translation is shown. Here the gene names and germline are mouse. Read coverage stops 3 residues before the CDR3 terminus; the germline J gene supplies the remainder. The chain joins TRBV13-1 to TRBJ1-3; D perhaps matches TRBD1 (6 bases). The V end lost 0 bases, the J end lost 0 bases, and 10 bases lay between the germline ends. This CDR3 is built from 16 residues. Germline CDR1 and CDR2: NSHNY and SYGAGN. CDR3 in amino acids: CASSDADRPSGNTLYF. CDR3 DNA, as far as it was read: TGTGCCAGCAGTGATGCAGACAGGCCTTCTGGAAATACG.

This clone was detected only a few times. Germline and genes here are mouse. The CDR3 end falls 4 residues outside the read, so it is completed with the germline J gene. The rearrangement links TRBV16 to TRBJ2-3; 11 nucleotides agree with TRBD2. V lost 3 bases and J lost 0; bases outside the gene matches: 8. This CDR3 has 18 amino acids. Germline lookup yields CDR1 SGHSA and CDR2 FRNQAP. The CDR3 sequence: CASSFDWGGTSSAETLYF. Incomplete CDR3 DNA: TGTGCAAGCAGCTTTGACTGGGGGGGTACCTCTAGTGCAGAA.

Concerning this clone itself: Genes and germline come from the mouse. The read falls 4 residues short of the CDR3 end, and the missing part is taken from the germline J gene. The V and J genes are TRBV16 and TRBJ1-1; perhaps TRBD1 as D (5 bases). This CDR3 has 13 amino acids. V was clipped by 5 bases and J by 4 bases, with 11 bases between them. The germline V gene has CDR1 SGHSA and CDR2 FRNQAP. The sequenced part of the CDR3 DNA is TGTGCAAGCAGCCCCGGGGGGGGCACA. Translated, it gives CASSPGGGT. The entire CDR3 is CASSPGGGTEVFF.